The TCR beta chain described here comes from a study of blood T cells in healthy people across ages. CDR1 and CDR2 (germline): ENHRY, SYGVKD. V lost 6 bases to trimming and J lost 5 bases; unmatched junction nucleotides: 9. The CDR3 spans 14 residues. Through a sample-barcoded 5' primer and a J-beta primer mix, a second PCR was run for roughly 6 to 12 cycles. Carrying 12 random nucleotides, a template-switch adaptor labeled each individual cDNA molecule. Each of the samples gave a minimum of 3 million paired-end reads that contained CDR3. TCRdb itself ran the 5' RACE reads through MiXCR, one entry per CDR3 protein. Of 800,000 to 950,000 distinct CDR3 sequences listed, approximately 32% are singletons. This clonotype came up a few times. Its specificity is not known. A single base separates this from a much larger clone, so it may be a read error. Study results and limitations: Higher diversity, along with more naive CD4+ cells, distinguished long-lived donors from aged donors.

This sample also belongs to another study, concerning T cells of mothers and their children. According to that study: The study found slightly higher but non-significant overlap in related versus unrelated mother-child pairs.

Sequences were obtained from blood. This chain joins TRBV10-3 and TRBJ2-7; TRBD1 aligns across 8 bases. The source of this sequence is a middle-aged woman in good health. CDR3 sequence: CAIRATGGDNEQYF. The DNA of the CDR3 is TGTGCCATCAGGGCAACAGGGGGTGACAACGAGCAGTACTTC.